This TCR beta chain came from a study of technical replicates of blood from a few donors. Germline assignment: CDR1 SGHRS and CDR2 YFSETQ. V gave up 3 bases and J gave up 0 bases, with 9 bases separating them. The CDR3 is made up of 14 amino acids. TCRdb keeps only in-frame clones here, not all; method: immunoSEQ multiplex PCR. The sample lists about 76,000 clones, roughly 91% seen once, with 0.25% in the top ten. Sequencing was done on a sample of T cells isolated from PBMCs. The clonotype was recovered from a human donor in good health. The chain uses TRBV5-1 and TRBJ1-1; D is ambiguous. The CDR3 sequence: CASSSEIMNTEAFF. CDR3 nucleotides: TGCGCCAGCAGCTCGGAGATTATGAACACTGAAGCTTTCTTT.